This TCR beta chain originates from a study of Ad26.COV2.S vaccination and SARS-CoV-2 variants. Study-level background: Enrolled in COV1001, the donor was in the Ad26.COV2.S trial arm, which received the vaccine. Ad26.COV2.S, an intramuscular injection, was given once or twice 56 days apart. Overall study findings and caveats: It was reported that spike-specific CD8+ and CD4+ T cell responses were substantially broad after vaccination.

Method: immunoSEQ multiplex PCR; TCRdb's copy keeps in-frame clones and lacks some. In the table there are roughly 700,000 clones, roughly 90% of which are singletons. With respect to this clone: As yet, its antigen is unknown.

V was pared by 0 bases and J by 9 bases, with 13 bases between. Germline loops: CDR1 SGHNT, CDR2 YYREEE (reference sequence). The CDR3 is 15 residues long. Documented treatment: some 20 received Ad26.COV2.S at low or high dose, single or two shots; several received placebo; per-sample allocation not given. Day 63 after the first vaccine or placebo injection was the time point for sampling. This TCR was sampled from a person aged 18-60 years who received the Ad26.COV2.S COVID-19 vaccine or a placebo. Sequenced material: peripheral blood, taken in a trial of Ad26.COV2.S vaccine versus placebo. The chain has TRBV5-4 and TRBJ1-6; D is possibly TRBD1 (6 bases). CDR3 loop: CASSLDRAWSSPLHF. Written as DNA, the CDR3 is TGTGCCAGCAGCTTGGACAGGGCGTGGAGTTCACCCCTCCACTTT.